The next 10 T cell receptor beta chains were all read from a single sample in a study of blood T cell repertoires in COVID-19. The data were produced by immunoSEQ multiplex PCR, yet TCRdb's version contains in-frame clones alone and is incomplete. Among 70,000 to 75,000 clones listed, roughly 82% were seen once. The sample consisted of peripheral blood. These receptors originate from an older woman with acute or convalescent COVID-19.

The rearrangement joins TRBV6-5 to TRBJ2-3; 7 bases line up with TRBD2. CDR3 length equals 14 residues. Per the germline V gene, CDR1 is MNHEY and CDR2 is SVGAGI. V lost 8 bases to trimming and J lost 2 bases; unmatched junction nucleotides: 7. CDR3 nucleotides: TGTGCCAGCGGTCGGGAGGAATACACAGATACGCAGTATTTT. It codes for CASGREEYTDTQYF.

This chain joins TRBV6-5 and TRBJ1-1, with D possibly being TRBD1 (6 bases). Germline V gives CDR1 MNHEY, CDR2 SVGAGI. The V end was cut by 5 bases, the J end by 1 base, with 8 bases between. This CDR3 contains 13 residues. In DNA form, the CDR3 reads TGTGCCAGCAGTAAACAGGGGAACACTGAAGCTTTCTTT. This translates into CASSKQGNTEAFF.

This chain links TRBV7-8 with TRBJ1-3, with a possible D match to TRBD1 (5 bases). This CDR3 region has 15 residues. Trimming removed 4 bases from V and 5 bases from J, with 15 bases in between. Per the germline V gene, CDR1 is SGHVS and CDR2 is FQNEAQ. CDR3: CASSSQGGGRNTIYF. CDR3 nucleotide sequence: TGTGCCAGCAGCTCCCAGGGAGGCGGTAGAAACACCATATATTTT.

This clone was seen a single time. This chain uses TRBV6-2 or TRBV6-3 with TRBJ1-3; D unclear. Germline-derived CDR1 and CDR2 are MNHEY and SVGEGT. The V end lost 2 bases, the J end lost 4 bases, and 18 bases lay between the germline ends. The CDR3 is made up of 17 amino acids. The chain's CDR3 is CASSYPDPGSPGNTIYF. The CDR3 bases are TGTGCCAGCAGTTACCCGGACCCGGGGAGCCCCGGAAACACCATATATTTT.

The rearrangement links TRBV9 to TRBJ2-5, with D possibly being TRBD2 (5 bases). CDR1 SGDLS and CDR2 YYNGEE come from the germline V gene. The CDR3 runs to 16 residues. V lost 4 bases, J lost 5 bases, and 21 bases lay in between. CDR3 protein: CASSLGNTPYGETQYF. The CDR3 DNA reads as TGTGCCAGCAGCCTCGGGAACACCCCCTATGGGGAGACCCAGTACTTC.

This clone was found once. The J gene is TRBJ2-2, the V gene TRBV6-4, with a weak D call TRBD2 (6 bases). The CDR3 spans 14 residues. The ends were cut back, 2 bases at V and 4 bases at J, with 8 bases in the middle. The germline gives CDR1 MRHNA, CDR2 SNTAGT. The CDR3 spells CASSDEEGTGELFF. The CDR3 DNA reads TGTGCCAGCAGTGACGAGGAGGGCACCGGGGAGCTGTTTTTT.

The sample holds one count of this clone. The V call is TRBV19, the J call TRBJ2-3; perhaps TRBD2 as D (6 bases). Trimming removed 4 bases from V and 4 bases from J, with 15 bases in between. This CDR3 comprises 15 residues. Germline loops: CDR1 LNHDA, CDR2 SQIVND (reference sequence). In DNA form, the CDR3 reads TGTGCCAGTAGTAATCCGGGAGACCTGGCAGATACGCAGTATTTT. The encoded protein is CASSNPGDLADTQYF.

In regard to this clone: This sample includes further DNA sequences coding for the same CDR3. The rearrangement joins TRBV6-5 to TRBJ2-7, with 7 bases matching TRBD2. The V gene's germline CDR1 is MNHEY and CDR2 SVGAGI. The CDR3 is 13 residues long. After removal of 6 bases from V and 1 base from J, the junction contained 3 bases not matched to a gene. The CDR3 DNA reads as TGTGCCAGCAGACTGCGGGAGTCCTACGAGCAGTACTTC. Amino acids: CASRLRESYEQYF.

The chain employs TRBV6-5 and TRBJ1-1, with a weak D call TRBD1 (5 bases). Germline CDR1 reads MNHEY; CDR2 reads SVGAGI. V lost 6 bases to trimming and J lost 5 bases, with 13 bases between them. This CDR3 is built from 13 residues. The CDR3 DNA sequence: TGTGCCAGCAGGCCCGGGGGATATACTGAAGCTTTCTTT. It encodes CASRPGGYTEAFF.

In DNA, the CDR3 is TGCGCCAGCAGCCGAACACACAGAGCGGGGGACTCCTACGAGCAGTACTTC. Translation: CASSRTHRAGDSYEQYF. The chain has TRBV5-1 and TRBJ2-7, with 8 nucleotides matching TRBD2. This CDR3 is built from 17 residues. Germline lookup yields CDR1 SGHRS and CDR2 YFSETQ. The V gene end was trimmed by 4 bases and the J gene end by 0 bases; junction bases not matched to a gene: 12.